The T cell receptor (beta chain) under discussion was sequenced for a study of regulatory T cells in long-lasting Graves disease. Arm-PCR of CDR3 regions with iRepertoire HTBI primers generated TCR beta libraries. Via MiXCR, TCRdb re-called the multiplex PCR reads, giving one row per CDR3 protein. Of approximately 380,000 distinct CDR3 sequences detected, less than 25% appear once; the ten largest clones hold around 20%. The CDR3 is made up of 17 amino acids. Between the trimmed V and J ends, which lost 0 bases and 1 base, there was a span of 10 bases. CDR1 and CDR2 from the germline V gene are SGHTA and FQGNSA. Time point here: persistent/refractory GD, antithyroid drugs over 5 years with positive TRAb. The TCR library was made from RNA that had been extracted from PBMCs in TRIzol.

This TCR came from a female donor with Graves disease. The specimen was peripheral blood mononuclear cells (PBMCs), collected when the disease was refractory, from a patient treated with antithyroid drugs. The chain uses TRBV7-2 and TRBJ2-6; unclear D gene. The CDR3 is CASSLAWSPSGANVLTF. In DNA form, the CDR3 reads TGTGCCAGCAGCTTAGCCTGGAGTCCGTCTGGGGCCAACGTCCTGACTTTC. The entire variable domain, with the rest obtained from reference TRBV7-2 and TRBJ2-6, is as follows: GAGVSQSPSNKVTEKGKDVELRCDPISGHTALYWYRQSLGQGLEFLIYFQGNSAPDKSGLPSDRFSAERTGGSVSTLTIQRTQQEDSAVYLCASSLAWSPSGANVLTFGAGSRLTVL.